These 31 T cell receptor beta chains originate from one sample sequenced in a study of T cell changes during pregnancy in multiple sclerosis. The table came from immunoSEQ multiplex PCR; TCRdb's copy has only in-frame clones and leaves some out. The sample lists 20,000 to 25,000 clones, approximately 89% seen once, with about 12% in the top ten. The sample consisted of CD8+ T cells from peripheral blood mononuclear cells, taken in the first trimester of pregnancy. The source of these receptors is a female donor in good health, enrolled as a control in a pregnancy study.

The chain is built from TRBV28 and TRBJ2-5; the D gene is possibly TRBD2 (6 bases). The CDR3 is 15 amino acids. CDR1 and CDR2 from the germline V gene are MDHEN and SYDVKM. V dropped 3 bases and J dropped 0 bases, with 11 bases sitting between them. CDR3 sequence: CASSLSGDYQETQYF. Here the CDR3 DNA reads TGTGCCAGCAGTTTGAGTGGGGACTACCAAGAGACCCAGTACTTC.

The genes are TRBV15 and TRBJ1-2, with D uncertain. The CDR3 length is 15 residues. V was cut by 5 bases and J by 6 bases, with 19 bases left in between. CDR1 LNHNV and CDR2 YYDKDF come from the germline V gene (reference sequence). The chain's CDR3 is CATSAERLARDGYTF. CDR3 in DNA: TGTGCCACCAGCGCCGAGAGGTTGGCGAGGGATGGCTACACCTTC.

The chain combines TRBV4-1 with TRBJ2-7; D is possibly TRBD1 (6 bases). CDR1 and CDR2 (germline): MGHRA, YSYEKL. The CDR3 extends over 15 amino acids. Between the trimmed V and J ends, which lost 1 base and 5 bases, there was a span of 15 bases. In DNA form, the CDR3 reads TGCGCCAGCAGCCAAGCGGTGGCAGGGGTTGACGAGCAGTACTTC. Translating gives CASSQAVAGVDEQYF.

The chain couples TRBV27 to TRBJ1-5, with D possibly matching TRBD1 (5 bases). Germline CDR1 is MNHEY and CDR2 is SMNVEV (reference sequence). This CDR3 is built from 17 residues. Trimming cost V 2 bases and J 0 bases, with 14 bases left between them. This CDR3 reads CASSLRGGSNSNQPQHF. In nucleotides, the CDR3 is TGTGCCAGCAGTTTAAGGGGAGGGTCCAATAGCAATCAGCCCCAGCATTTT.

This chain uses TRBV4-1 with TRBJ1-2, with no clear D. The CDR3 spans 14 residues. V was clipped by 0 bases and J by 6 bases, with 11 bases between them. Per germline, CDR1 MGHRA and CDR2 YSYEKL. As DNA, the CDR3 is TGCGCCAGCAGCCAAGATCAGAGGCTTCATGGCTACACCTTC. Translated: CASSQDQRLHGYTF.

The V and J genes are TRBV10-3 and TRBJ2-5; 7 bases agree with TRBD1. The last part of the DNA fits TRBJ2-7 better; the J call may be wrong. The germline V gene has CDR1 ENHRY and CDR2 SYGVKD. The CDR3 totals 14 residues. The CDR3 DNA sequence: TGTGCCATCAGTGAGTCGAACAGGGGACACGAGCAGTACTTC. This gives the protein CAISESNRGHEQYF.

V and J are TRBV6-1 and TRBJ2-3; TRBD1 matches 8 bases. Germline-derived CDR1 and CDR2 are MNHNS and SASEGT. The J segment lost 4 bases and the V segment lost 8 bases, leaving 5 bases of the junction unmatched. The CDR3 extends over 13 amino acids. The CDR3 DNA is TGTGCCAGCGGGGGACAGGAGCCAGATACGCAGTATTTT. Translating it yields CASGGQEPDTQYF.

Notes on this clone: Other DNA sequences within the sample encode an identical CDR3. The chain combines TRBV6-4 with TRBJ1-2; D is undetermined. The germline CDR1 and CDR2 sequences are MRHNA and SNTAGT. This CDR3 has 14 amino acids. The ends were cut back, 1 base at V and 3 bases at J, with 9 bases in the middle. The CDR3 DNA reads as TGTGCCAGCAGTGACTGCAGTCCGTACTATGGCTACACCTTC. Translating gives CASSDCSPYYGYTF.

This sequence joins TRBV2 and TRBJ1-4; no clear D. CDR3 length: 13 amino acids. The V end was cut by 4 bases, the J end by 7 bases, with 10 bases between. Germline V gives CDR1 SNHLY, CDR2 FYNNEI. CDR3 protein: CASSAEGGEKLFF. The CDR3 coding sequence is TGTGCCAGCAGTGCGGAAGGAGGTGAAAAACTGTTTTTT.

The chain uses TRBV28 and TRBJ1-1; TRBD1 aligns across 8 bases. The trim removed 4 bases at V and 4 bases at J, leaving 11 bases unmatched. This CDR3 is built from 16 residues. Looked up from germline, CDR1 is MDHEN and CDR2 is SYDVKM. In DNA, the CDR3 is TGTGCCAGCAGTTCCTCCTTACAGGGGGAAGGCACTGAAGCTTTCTTT. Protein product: CASSSSLQGEGTEAFF.

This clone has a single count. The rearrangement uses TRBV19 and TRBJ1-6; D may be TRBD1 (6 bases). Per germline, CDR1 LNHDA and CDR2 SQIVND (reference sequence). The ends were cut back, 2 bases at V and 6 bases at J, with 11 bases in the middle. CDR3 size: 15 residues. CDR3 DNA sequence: TGTGCCAGTAGTATATCACAGGGAGCTAATTCACCCCTCCACTTT. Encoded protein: CASSISQGANSPLHF.

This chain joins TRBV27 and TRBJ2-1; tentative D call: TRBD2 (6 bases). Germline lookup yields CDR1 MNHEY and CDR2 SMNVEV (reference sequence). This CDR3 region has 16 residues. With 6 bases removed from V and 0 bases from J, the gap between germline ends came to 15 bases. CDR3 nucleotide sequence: TGTGCCAGCAGCCCCACGGGACTCTACTCCTACAATGAGCAGTTCTTC. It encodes CASSPTGLYSYNEQFF.

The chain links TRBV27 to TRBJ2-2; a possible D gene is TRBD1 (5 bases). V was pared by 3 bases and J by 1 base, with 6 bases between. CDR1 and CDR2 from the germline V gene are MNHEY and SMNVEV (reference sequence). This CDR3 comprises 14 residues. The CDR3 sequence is CASSLTENTGELFF. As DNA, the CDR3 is TGTGCCAGCAGTTTGACAGAGAACACCGGGGAGCTGTTTTTT.

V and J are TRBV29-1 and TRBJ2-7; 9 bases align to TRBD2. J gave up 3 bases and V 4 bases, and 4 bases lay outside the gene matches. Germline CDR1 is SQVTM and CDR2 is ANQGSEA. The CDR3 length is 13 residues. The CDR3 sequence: CSVGVSGGYEQYF. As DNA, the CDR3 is TGCAGCGTTGGTGTTAGCGGGGGCTACGAGCAGTACTTC.

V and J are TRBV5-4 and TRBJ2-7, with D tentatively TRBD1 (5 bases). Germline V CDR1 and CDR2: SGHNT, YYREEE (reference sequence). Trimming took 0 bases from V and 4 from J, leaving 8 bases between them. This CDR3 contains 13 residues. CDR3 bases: TGTGCCAGCAGCTTGGAGACAGAGTACGAGCAGTACTTC. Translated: CASSLETEYEQYF. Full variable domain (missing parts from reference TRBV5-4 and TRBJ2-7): ETGVTQSPTHLIKTRGQQVTLRCSSQSGHNTVSWYQQALGQGPQFIFQYYREEENGRGNFPPRFSGLQFPNYSSELNVNALELDDSALYLCASSLETEYEQYFGPGTRLTVT.

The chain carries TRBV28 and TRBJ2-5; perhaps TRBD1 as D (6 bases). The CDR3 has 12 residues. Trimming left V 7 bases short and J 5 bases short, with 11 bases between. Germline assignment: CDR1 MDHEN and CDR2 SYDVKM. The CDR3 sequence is CASKDRGETQYF. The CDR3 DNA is TGTGCCAGCAAGGACAGAGGTGAGACCCAGTACTTC.

CDR3 DNA sequence: TGTGCCAGCAGCTTAGGGAAGTATCGGGAGCCGTCCTACGAGCAGTACTTC. Amino acid sequence: CASSLGKYREPSYEQYF. The chain has TRBV7-8 and TRBJ2-7; D is possibly TRBD2 (6 bases). Germline V gene sequence: CDR1 SGHVS, CDR2 FQNEAQ. V shed 1 base and J shed 1 base, with 17 bases lying between them. The CDR3 contains 17 residues.

The CDR3 DNA reads as TGTGCCAGCAGCCAAGATGCTGGGCAGAACTATGGCTACACCTTC. Amino acid sequence: CASSQDAGQNYGYTF. This chain joins TRBV4-2 and TRBJ1-2, with D unresolved. Trimming took 0 bases from V and 2 from J, leaving 10 bases between them. Germline CDR1 is LGHNA and CDR2 is YNFKEQ. The CDR3 sequence is 15 residues long.

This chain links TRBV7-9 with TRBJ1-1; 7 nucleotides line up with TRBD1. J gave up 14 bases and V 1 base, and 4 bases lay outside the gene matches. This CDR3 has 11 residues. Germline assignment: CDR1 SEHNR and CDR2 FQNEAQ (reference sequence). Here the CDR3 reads CASSLGQGFFF. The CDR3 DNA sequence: TGTGCCAGCAGCTTAGGACAGGGATTCTTCTTT.

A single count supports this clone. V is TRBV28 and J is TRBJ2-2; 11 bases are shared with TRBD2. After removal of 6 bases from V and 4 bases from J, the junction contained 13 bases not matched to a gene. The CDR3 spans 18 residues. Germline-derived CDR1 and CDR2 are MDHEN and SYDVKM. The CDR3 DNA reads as TGTGCCAGCAGCCCCACCGGACTAGCGGGCTCGGGCACCGGGGAGCTGTTTTTT. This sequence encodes CASSPTGLAGSGTGELFF. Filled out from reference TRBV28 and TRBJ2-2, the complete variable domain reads DVKVTQSSRYLVKRTGEKVFLECVQDMDHENMFWYRQDPGLGLRLIYFSYDVKMKEKGDIPEGYSVSREKKERFSLILESASTNQTSMYLCASSPTGLAGSGTGELFFGEGSRLTVL.

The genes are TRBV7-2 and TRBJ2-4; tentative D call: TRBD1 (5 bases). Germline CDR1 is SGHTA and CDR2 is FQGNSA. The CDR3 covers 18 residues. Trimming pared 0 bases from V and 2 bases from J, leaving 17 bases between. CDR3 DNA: TGTGCCAGCAGCTTAGCGCCCTCCCAGGGTTCTCCCAAAAACATTCAGTACTTC. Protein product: CASSLAPSQGSPKNIQYF.

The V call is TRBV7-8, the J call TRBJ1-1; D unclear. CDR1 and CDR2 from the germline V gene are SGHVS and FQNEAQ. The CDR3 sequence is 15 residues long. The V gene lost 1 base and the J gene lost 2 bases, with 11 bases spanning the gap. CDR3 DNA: TGTGCCAGCAGCTTAGGGGAGGGCAGAAACACTGAAGCTTTCTTT. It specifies CASSLGEGRNTEAFF.

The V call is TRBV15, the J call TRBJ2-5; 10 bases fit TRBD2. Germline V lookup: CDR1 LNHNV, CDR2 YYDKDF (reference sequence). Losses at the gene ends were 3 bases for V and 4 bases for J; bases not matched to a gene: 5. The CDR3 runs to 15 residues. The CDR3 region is CATSRSGGASETQYF. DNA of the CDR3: TGTGCCACCAGCAGGAGCGGGGGGGCATCAGAGACCCAGTACTTC.

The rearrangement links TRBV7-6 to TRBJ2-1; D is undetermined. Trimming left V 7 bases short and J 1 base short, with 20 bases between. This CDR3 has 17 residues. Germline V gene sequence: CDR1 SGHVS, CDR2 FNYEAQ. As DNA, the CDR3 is TGTGCCAGCATCTGGAGCCCCTACATGAGGTCCTACAATGAGCAGTTCTTC. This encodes CASIWSPYMRSYNEQFF.

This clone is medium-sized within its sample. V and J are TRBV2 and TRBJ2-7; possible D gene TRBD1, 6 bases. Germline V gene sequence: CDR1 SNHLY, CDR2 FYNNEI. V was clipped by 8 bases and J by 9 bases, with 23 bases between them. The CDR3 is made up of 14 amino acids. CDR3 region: CASGGRDKAPRQYF. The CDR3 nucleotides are TGTGCCAGCGGAGGACGGGACAAGGCCCCCCGGCAGTACTTC.

CDR3 nucleotide sequence: TGCGCCAGCAGTCACCACCCGACAGGGCCAAACACCGGGGAGCTGTTTTTT. Amino acids: CASSHHPTGPNTGELFF. The rearrangement links TRBV23-1 to TRBJ2-2; TRBD1 matches 7 bases. TRBV23-1 is sorted into the ORF group, with uncertain function. V shed 3 bases, J shed 2 bases, and the junction held 9 bases outside the gene matches. There are 17 residues in the CDR3.

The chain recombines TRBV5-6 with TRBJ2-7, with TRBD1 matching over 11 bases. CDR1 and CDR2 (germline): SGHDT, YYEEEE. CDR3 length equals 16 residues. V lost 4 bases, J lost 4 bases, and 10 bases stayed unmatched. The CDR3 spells CASSEARTGGRYEQYF. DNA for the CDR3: TGTGCCAGCAGCGAAGCCCGGACAGGGGGCAGGTACGAGCAGTACTTC.

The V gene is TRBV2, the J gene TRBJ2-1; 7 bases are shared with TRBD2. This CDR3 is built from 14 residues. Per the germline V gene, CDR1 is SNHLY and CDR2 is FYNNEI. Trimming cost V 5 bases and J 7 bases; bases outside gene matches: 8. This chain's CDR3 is CASSTEASGNEQFF. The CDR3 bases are TGTGCCAGCAGTACGGAGGCTAGCGGTAATGAGCAGTTCTTC. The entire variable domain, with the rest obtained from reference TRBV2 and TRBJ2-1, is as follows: EPEVTQTPSHQVTQMGQEVILRCVPISNHLYFYWYRQILGQKVEFLVSFYNNEISEKSEIFDDQFSVERPDGSNFTLKIRSTKLEDSAMYFCASSTEASGNEQFFGPGTRLTVL.

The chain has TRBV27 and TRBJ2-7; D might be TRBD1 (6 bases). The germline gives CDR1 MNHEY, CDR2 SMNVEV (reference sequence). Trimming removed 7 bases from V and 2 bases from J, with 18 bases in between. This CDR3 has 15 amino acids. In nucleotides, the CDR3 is TGTGCCAGCATTTCAGCCCAGGGGTTACCCTACGAGCAGTACTTC. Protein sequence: CASISAQGLPYEQYF.

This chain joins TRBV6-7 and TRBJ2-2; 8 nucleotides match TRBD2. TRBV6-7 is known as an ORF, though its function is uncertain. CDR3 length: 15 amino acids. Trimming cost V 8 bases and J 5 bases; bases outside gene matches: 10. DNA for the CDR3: TGTGCCAGCCCGGCGGTTAGCGGGGCTACCGGGGAGCTGTTTTTT. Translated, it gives CASPAVSGATGELFF.

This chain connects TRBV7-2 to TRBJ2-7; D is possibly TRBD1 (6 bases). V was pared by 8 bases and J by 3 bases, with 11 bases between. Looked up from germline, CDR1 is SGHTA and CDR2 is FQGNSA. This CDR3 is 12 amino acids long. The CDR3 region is CASRLQGYEQYF. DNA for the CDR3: TGTGCCAGCCGTTTACAGGGCTACGAGCAGTACTTC. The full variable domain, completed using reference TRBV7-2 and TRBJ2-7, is GAGVSQSPSNKVTEKGKDVELRCDPISGHTALYWYRQSLGQGLEFLIYFQGNSAPDKSGLPSDRFSAERTGGSVSTLTIQRTQQEDSAVYLCASRLQGYEQYFGPGTRLTVT.